This T cell receptor (beta chain) was captured in a study of blood T cell repertoires in COVID-19. Study background: The United States, Italy and Spain provided the acute and convalescent COVID-19 samples. From T cells, B-cell-depleted T cells, or PBMCs came the material, which was cDNA or gDNA.

Original data processing: Researchers report that nucleated cell counts were estimated from reference gene primer amplification. Here immunoSEQ multiplex PCR was the method, and the copy in TCRdb shows in-frame clones only, minus some. For V, J and clone size, that table is used; D and trimming come from the DNA. This table has 100,000 to 150,000 clones, 80% to 85% appearing once. This CDR3 has 15 residues. V lost 4 bases to trimming and J lost 4 bases, with 16 bases between them. CDR1 is SGHTA and CDR2 is FQGNSA in the germline V gene. This chain links TRBV7-2 with TRBJ1-1, with D tentatively TRBD1 (5 bases). The sequenced material came from peripheral blood. This clonotype originated in a young woman who had recovered from COVID-19. The CDR3 DNA is TGTGCCAGCAGCTCCTGGGGTGGGGGGAGCACTGAAGCTTTCTTT. Its protein is CASSSWGGGSTEAFF. Filled out from reference TRBV7-2 and TRBJ1-1, the complete variable domain reads GAGVSQSPSNKVTEKGKDVELRCDPISGHTALYWYRQSLGQGLEFLIYFQGNSAPDKSGLPSDRFSAERTGGSVSTLTIQRTQQEDSAVYLCASSSWGGGSTEAFFGQGTRLTVV.